The rows below give T cell receptor beta chains drawn from one sample of a study of T cell responses to AZD1222 COVID-19 vaccine. Method: immunoSEQ multiplex PCR; TCRdb's copy keeps in-frame clones and lacks some. Altogether fewer than 150,000 clones are present, 93% being singletons, with the ten largest covering roughly 0.9%. The starting material was peripheral blood, obtained on day 0 of AZD1222 vaccination. The receptors were gathered from an adult in good health. The CDR3 runs from the conserved cysteine through the conserved F or W. The D gene is left open where the match is weak. The size field is filled for only some rows; it gives once, few, many or a size class.

V,D,J,size,DNA,CDR3
TRBV28,.,TRBJ1-1,.,TGTGCCAGCAGGGAGGGGACTGAAGCTTTCTTT,CASREGTEAFF
TRBV12-3/TRBV12-4,TRBD1,TRBJ2-7,.,TGTGCCAGCAGTGGGACAGGGTCCTACGAGCAGTACTTC,CASSGTGSYEQYF
TRBV12-3/TRBV12-4,.,TRBJ2-1,.,TGTGCCAGCAGTTTTAGGAGGCGAGATGAGCAGTTCTTC,CASSFRRRDEQFF
TRBV4-2,TRBD2,TRBJ2-1,.,TGTGCCAGCAGCCAAACCGGACTAGCGGCTTACAATGAGCAGTTCTTC,CASSQTGLAAYNEQFF
TRBV6-6,.,TRBJ1-3,.,TGTGCCAGCATACACGGGGGGCCTGGAAACACCATATATTTT,CASIHGGPGNTIYF
TRBV6-5,TRBD1,TRBJ2-5,once,TGTGCCAGCTCACAGGGGCTACAAGAGACCCAGTACTTC,CASSQGLQETQYF
TRBV9,.,TRBJ2-3,.,TGTGCCAGCAGCGTGTCTAGGGCCCACAGAGATACGCAGTATTTT,CASSVSRAHRDTQYF
TRBV18,.,TRBJ2-5,.,TGTGCCAGCTCACCAATCCGATCCAGGCCCCAAGAGACCCAGTACTTC,CASSPIRSRPQETQYF
TRBV3-1/TRBV3-2,.,TRBJ1-1,.,TGTGCCAGCAGCGACCCGAGTAGGTACACTGAAGCTTTCTTT,CASSDPSRYTEAFF
TRBV5-6,.,TRBJ2-3,.,TGTGCCAGCAGCTTGGCCAGTGTGGGGTATACAGATACGCAGTATTTT,CASSLASVGYTDTQYF
TRBV9,.,TRBJ1-2,.,TGTGCCAGCAGCGCACAGGTTTCGAACTATGGCTACACCTTC,CASSAQVSNYGYTF
TRBV2,.,TRBJ1-5,.,TGTGCCAGCACTAGCTTGGGGAAGCCCCAGCATTTT,CASTSLGKPQHF
TRBV20-1,.,TRBJ2-1,.,TGCAGTGCTCCCCTAGACAATGAGCAGTTCTTC,CSAPLDNEQFF
TRBV29-1,.,TRBJ1-1,.,TGCAGCCTGGGTAGGGGTCGGGACACTGAAGCTTTCTTT,CSLGRGRDTEAFF
TRBV18,TRBD1,TRBJ1-5,.,TGTGCCAGCTCCCCAAGACAGGGGGAAGGACAGCCCCAGCATTTT,CASSPRQGEGQPQHF
TRBV10-3,.,TRBJ1-2,.,TGTGCCATCAACAGTAACCGGGACTCCTATGGCTACACCTTC,CAINSNRDSYGYTF
TRBV5-5,.,TRBJ1-2,.,TGTGCCAGCAGCTGGGACGGGGCTAACTATGGCTACACCTTC,CASSWDGANYGYTF